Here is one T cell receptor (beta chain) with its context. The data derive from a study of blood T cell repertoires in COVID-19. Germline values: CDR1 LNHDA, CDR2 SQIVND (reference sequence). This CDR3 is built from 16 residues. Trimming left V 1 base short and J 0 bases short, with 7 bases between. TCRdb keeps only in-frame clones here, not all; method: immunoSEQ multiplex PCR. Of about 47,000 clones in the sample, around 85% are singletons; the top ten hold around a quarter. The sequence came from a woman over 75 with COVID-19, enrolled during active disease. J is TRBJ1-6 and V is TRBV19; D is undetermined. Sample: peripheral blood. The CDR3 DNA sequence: TGTGCCAGTAGTATAGGGCGGAGCTCCTATAATTCACCCCTCCACTTT. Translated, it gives CASSIGRSSYNSPLHF.